The rows below give T cell receptor beta chains drawn from one sample of a study of T cell responses to AZD1222 COVID-19 vaccine. The assay was immunoSEQ multiplex PCR, and TCRdb's table has in-frame clones only and misses some. In the table there are roughly 140,000 clones, around nine tenths of which are singletons. Sequencing was performed on peripheral blood, taken 28 days after the second AZD1222 dose. These TCRs come from an adult who received the AZD1222 COVID-19 vaccine. Each CDR3 is given with its conserved first and last residue. D genes are given only for firm matches. For some rows the clone size is stated as once, few or many, or as a class when expanded; others skip it.

v_gene,j_gene,abundance,d_gene,len,CDR3aa,CDR3nt
TRBV28,TRBJ2-7,.,TRBD1,15,CASSHQQGARYEQYF,TGTGCCAGCAGTCACCAACAGGGGGCGCGGTACGAGCAGTACTTC
TRBV4-2,TRBJ2-7,.,.,15,CASSQDLGPTYEQYF,TGTGCCAGCAGCCAAGACCTAGGACCTACCTACGAGCAGTACTTC
TRBV7-2,TRBJ1-4,.,.,13,CASSTRTSEKLFF,TGTGCCAGCAGCACCCGAACGAGTGAAAAACTGTTTTTT
TRBV18,TRBJ1-2,.,.,15,CASSPSGQGAYGYTF,TGTGCCAGCTCACCGTCTGGCCAGGGCGCCTATGGCTACACCTTC
TRBV27,TRBJ1-5,.,.,13,CASSLLSDQPQHF,TGTGCCAGCAGTTTATTATCCGATCAGCCCCAGCATTTT
TRBV24-1,TRBJ1-1,.,TRBD1,15,CATSTSGTGTTEAFF,TGTGCCACCAGTACTTCCGGGACAGGGACGACTGAAGCTTTCTTT
TRBV11-2,TRBJ1-1,.,.,16,CASSSPSLSERAEAFF,TGTGCCAGCAGCTCTCCCTCCCTTTCGGAGAGGGCTGAAGCTTTCTTT
TRBV5-1,TRBJ2-1,.,.,12,CASSHSYNEQFF,TGCGCCAGCAGTCACTCCTACAATGAGCAGTTCTTC
TRBV10-1,TRBJ1-5,.,.,13,CASSESGNQPQHF,TGCGCCAGCAGTGAGTCCGGGAATCAGCCCCAGCATTTT
TRBV28,TRBJ1-1,.,.,11,CASSFNTEAFF,TGTGCCAGCAGTTTCAACACTGAAGCTTTCTTT
TRBV7-9,TRBJ2-2,once,TRBD2,18,CASSLALRGGHDTGELFF,TGTGCCAGCAGCTTAGCCCTTCGCGGGGGGCACGACACCGGGGAGCTGTTTTTT
TRBV6-5,TRBJ2-1,once,.,14,CAGGRTYSYNEQFF,TGTGCCGGAGGGAGGACCTACTCCTACAATGAGCAGTTCTTC
TRBV5-6,TRBJ2-6,.,TRBD1,15,CASSPTGVLANVLTF,TGTGCCAGCAGCCCCACAGGGGTTTTGGCCAACGTCCTGACTTTC
TRBV7-3,TRBJ2-1,.,.,13,CASSFYTDNEQFF,TGTGCCAGCAGCTTTTATACTGACAATGAGCAGTTCTTC
TRBV6-5,TRBJ2-3,.,.,13,CASSYSITDTQYF,TGTGCCAGCAGTTACTCGATAACAGATACGCAGTATTTT
TRBV10-3,TRBJ2-5,.,.,14,CAISGNVEAETQYF,TGTGCCATCAGTGGCAACGTAGAAGCTGAGACCCAGTACTTC
TRBV6-5,TRBJ2-7,.,.,12,CASRTDGVEQYF,TGTGCCAGCAGGACCGACGGCGTAGAGCAGTACTTC
TRBV19,TRBJ1-1,few,TRBD1,13,CASHRGNLPEAFF,TGTGCCAGTCACAGGGGGAACCTCCCTGAAGCTTTCTTT
TRBV28,TRBJ2-7,.,.,12,CASRTSSSEQYF,TGTGCCAGCAGGACTTCAAGTTCCGAGCAGTACTTC